This T cell receptor beta chain was identified during a study of cytomegalovirus exposure and HLA in healthy donors. A word on this clone: What it binds is unknown.

Study results and limitations: CMV antigen specificity of a few CMV-associated chains was confirmed in vitro. According to a subsequent analysis, TCR clusters identified in the first cohort showed a tendency to co-occur across the 100 to 150 validation repertoires.

Using immunoSEQ multiplex PCR, the repertoire was profiled, and TCRdb retains in-frame clones only, with some absent. The table records about 98,000 clones, about 90% of them present only once. The receptor's source is a man aged 18 to 29 in good health and CMV-seropositive. Source material: PBMCs.

CDR3 nucleotide sequence: TGTGCCAGCAGTTTATCGTCAACCGCAGGGGTAGAGACCCAGTACTTC. Residues: CASSLSSTAGVETQYF. This chain joins TRBV27 and TRBJ2-5; maybe TRBD1 (6 bases). The V gene lost 0 bases and the J gene lost 4 bases, with 15 bases spanning the gap. The CDR3 is 16 residues long. In germline, CDR1 is MNHEY, CDR2 SMNVEV (reference sequence).